This TCR beta chain was recorded in a study of T-cell reconstitution after alpha-beta-depleted transplantation in children (dated by TCRdb to the mid-2010s). Looking at the study overall: Using TCR repertoire profiling, the study quantitatively followed how T-cell immune reconstitution unfolded in children after TCRalphabeta/CD19-depleted allogeneic hematopoietic cell transplantation.

Library prep was done by PCR. TCRdb names Illumina HiSeq 2500 as the instrument used. TCR libraries were prepared with molecular barcoding, using unique molecular identifiers to normalize TCRbeta repertoire quantification. TCRdb reanalyzed the raw reads on its own, using fastp at Q25 for trimming and MiXCR for clone calling, and kept in-frame beta chains. Duplicate CDR3 protein sequences are folded into a single record with the most common DNA and genes. The sample records about 110,000 distinct CDR3 sequences, around 10% of which are singletons. Of the sample, 8% is held by the ten largest clones. This clonotype has a handful of counts. What this receptor recognizes is not known. No base qualities exist here, and no much larger clone lies one base off it. Spanning cysteine to phenylalanine, the CDR3 consists of 16 amino acids. The kept DNA is CDR3 alone, 48 bases in frame from the first base. According to the germline V gene, CDR1 reads SGHTA and CDR2 reads FQGNSA. V is shortened by 4 bases, J by 1 base, and the region joining them spans 15 bases.

The rearranged chain carries TRBV7-2 and TRBJ2-3; the D segment could be TRBD2, given 5 matching bases. The sequenced sample was PBMCs from the stem cell graft donor, obtained from the stem cell graft. This TCR was recovered from a human donor who donated a stem cell graft to a child with acute lymphoblastic leukemia. The CDR3 has the sequence CASSSKWRKGTDTQYF. The nucleotides read TGTGCCAGCAGCTCCAAGTGGAGGAAGGGCACAGATACGCAGTATTTT.